This TCR beta chain is from a study of T-cell memory formation after mild COVID-19. One entry per CDR3 protein, called by TCRdb with MiXCR from the 5' RACE reads. Here the sample spans fewer than 350,000 distinct CDR3 sequences, about a sixth being singletons. Per germline, CDR1 MNHNY and CDR2 SVGAGI (reference sequence). V dropped 5 bases and J dropped 9 bases, with 20 bases sitting between them. This CDR3 has 15 residues. The sequence was collected from a man in his late teens or twenties who had mild COVID-19 (a few samples of this study predate the infection). Cell type and time point are not known. The genes are TRBV6-6 and TRBJ2-1; TRBD1 or TRBD2 may be the D gene (6 bases each). Sequenced sample: PBMCs or a T cell subset sorted from them (not recorded which). The CDR3 bases are TGTGCCAGCAGTATCACCGAGGGGGGTGAGAGTGAGCAGTTCTTC. This encodes CASSITEGGESEQFF.